This passage covers 9 T cell receptor beta chains from one sample sequenced in a study of beta chain features in type 1 diabetes. General observations from the study: All four CD4+ subsets from Type 1 diabetes patients carried moderately but significantly shorter TCRB CDR3s.

No antigen is known for these receptors. Expressed TCRB transcripts were sequenced after all isolated RNA was converted to cDNA. Produced via immunoSEQ multiplex PCR; TCRdb's table is partial and in-frame only. Here the sample spans around 150,000 clones, 6.5% to 10% being singletons. Sequenced input: central memory CD4+ T cells from blood. These receptors came from a young woman with type 1 diabetes.

This clone appeared a few times. The rearrangement links TRBV30 to TRBJ2-1; no firm D call. Germline V gene data show CDR1 as GTSNPN and CDR2 as SVGIG (reference sequence). V shed 1 base and J shed 10 bases, with 8 bases lying between them. This CDR3 is built from 11 residues. CDR3 sequence: CAWSGSTEQFF. CDR3 bases: TGTGCCTGGAGTGGCAGTACCGAGCAGTTCTTC.

This clone has just a few counts. The chain is built from TRBV5-8 and TRBJ1-2; a weak D match, TRBD1 (6 bases). V was pared by 4 bases and J by 3 bases, with 13 bases between. Germline lookup yields CDR1 SGHTS and CDR2 YDEGEE. CDR3 length: 14 residues. CDR3 sequence (DNA): TGTGCCAGCAGCACCGGACAGTCCCACTATGGCTACACCTTC. Translating it yields CASSTGQSHYGYTF.

This clone has more than one count but fewer than ten. The chain has TRBV29-1 and TRBJ1-1; 8 nucleotides align to TRBD1. Per the germline V gene, CDR1 is SQVTM and CDR2 is ANQGSEA. V shed 7 bases, J shed 7 bases, and the junction held 8 bases outside the gene matches. The length of the CDR3 is 12 residues. The CDR3 loop reads CSANQGAGEAFF. For the CDR3, the DNA is TGCAGCGCCAACCAGGGGGCCGGTGAAGCTTTCTTT.

The table lists this clone with many counts. The rearrangement uses TRBV19 and TRBJ2-5; 10 positions agree with TRBD1. V lost 5 bases, J lost 4 bases, and 10 bases stayed unmatched. This CDR3 has 16 residues. Germline CDR1 reads LNHDA; CDR2 reads SQIVND (reference sequence). The CDR3 DNA follows: TGTGCCAGTAGTCCCTCCGGGACAGGGGTTGGAGAGACCCAGTACTTC. Translation gives CASSPSGTGVGETQYF.

The V gene is TRBV5-1, the J gene TRBJ1-5, with D possibly matching TRBD1 (6 bases). V was cut by 4 bases and J by 4 bases, with 12 bases left in between. The germline V gene encodes CDR1 SGHRS and CDR2 YFSETQ. The CDR3 sequence is 14 residues long. The CDR3 DNA reads as TGCGCCAGCAGCACAGGACAGCCTAATCAGCCCCAGCATTTT. It specifies CASSTGQPNQPQHF.

This clone has only a few counts. The V and J genes are TRBV4-3 and TRBJ1-1; D is unclear. Between the trimmed V and J ends, which lost 0 bases and 5 bases, there was a span of 7 bases. CDR1 is LGHNA, CDR2 YSLEER, per germline. The CDR3 is 13 residues long. In DNA form, the CDR3 reads TGCGCCAGCAGCCAAGATCCGGGGACTGAAGCTTTCTTT. Amino acids: CASSQDPGTEAFF.

This clone was detected only a few times. The CDR3 DNA is TGTGCCAGCAGCTGGGGCTTCGATCAGCCCCAGCATTTT. This encodes CASSWGFDQPQHF. The chain joins TRBV7-2 to TRBJ1-5; TRBD1 is a possible D gene (5 bases). This CDR3 is built from 13 residues. Trimming pared 4 bases from V and 5 bases from J, leaving 9 bases between. Germline CDR1 is SGHTA and CDR2 is FQGNSA.

J is TRBJ2-2 and V is TRBV5-8; 12 bases match TRBD2. V trimming: 4 bases; J trimming: 7 bases; junction bases outside the gene matches: 20. Looked up from germline, CDR1 is SGHTS and CDR2 is YDEGEE. The CDR3 consists of 20 residues. The CDR3: CASSPHSRGLAGRGDGELFF. CDR3 nucleotide sequence: TGTGCCAGCAGCCCCCATTCGAGGGGACTAGCGGGCAGAGGTGACGGGGAGCTGTTTTTT.

The rearrangement joins TRBV7-8 to TRBJ1-5, with TRBD1 identical over 8 bases. Trimming cost V 1 base and J 5 bases; bases outside gene matches: 7. Germline V gene lookup returns CDR1 SGHVS and CDR2 FQNEAQ. The CDR3 contains 16 residues. CDR3 loop: CASSLENRGVYQPQHF. The CDR3 nucleotides read TGTGCCAGCAGCTTAGAGAACAGGGGGGTCTATCAGCCCCAGCATTTT.